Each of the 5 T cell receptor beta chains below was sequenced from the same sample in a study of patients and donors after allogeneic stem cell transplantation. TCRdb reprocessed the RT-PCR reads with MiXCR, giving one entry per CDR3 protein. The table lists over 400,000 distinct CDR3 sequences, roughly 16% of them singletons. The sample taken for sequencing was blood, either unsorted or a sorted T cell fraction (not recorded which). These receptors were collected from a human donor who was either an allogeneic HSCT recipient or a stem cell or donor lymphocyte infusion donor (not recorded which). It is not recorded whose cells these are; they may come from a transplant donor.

CDR3 protein: CASSLAGGGSYNEQFF. The CDR3 bases are TGTGCCAGCAGCTTAGCGGGGGGTGGGTCTTACAATGAGCAGTTCTTC. This rearrangement joins TRBV7-3 to TRBJ2-1, with 8 bases matching TRBD2. The ends lost 2 bases at V and 4 bases at J; junction bases unmatched: 7. The CDR3 has 16 amino acids. Germline CDR1 is SGHTA and CDR2 is FQGTGA.

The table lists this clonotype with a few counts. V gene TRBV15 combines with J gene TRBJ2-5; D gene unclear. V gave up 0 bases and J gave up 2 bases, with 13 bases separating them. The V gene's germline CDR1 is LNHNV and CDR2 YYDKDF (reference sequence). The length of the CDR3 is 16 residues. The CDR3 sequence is CATSRDSGGRQETQYF. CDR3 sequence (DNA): TGTGCCACCAGCAGAGACTCAGGTGGCCGTCAAGAGACCCAGTACTTC.

The CDR3 region is CASSRDHTDTQYF. The CDR3 DNA sequence: TGTGCCAGCTCCAGGGACCACACAGATACGCAGTATTTT. The genes are TRBV12-3 or TRBV12-4 and TRBJ2-3, with D perhaps being TRBD1 or TRBD2 (5 bases each). The CDR3 runs to 13 residues. The V end lost 8 bases, the J end lost 2 bases, and 11 bases lay between the germline ends.

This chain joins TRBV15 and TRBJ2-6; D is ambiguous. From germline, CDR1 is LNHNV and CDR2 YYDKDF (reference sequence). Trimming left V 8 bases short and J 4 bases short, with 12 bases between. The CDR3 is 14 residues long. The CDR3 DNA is TGTGCCACCGCCCCTAGGACCGGGGCCAACGTCCTGACTTTC. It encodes CATAPRTGANVLTF. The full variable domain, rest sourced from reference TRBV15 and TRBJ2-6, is DAMVIQNPRYQVTQFGKPVTLSCSQTLNHNVMYWYQQKSSQAPKLLFHYYDKDFNNEADTPDNFQSRRPNTSFCFLDIRSPGLGDTAMYLCATAPRTGANVLTFGAGSRLTVL.

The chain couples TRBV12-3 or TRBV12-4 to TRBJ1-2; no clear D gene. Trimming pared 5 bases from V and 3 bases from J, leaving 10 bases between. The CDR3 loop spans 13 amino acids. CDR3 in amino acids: CASSRVRDYGYTF. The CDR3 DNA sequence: TGTGCCAGCAGTCGGGTACGAGACTATGGCTACACCTTC.